The T cell receptor (beta chain) described here comes from a study of blood T cell repertoires in COVID-19. Looking at the study overall: Sites in the United States, Italy and Spain provided acute and convalescent COVID-19 samples. From T cells, B-cell-depleted T cells, or PBMCs came the material, which was cDNA or gDNA.

In the original processing: Reference gene primers were amplified, and this amplification served to estimate nucleated cell counts. The protocol was immunoSEQ multiplex PCR, while the TCRdb copy is restricted to in-frame clones and leaves out a portion. V and J calls and clone size are given by that table; D and trimming were obtained from the DNA. Here the sample spans more than 95,000 clones, around 87% being singletons. Germline loops: CDR1 KGHDR, CDR2 SFDVKD. After removal of 5 bases from V and 6 bases from J, the junction contained 8 bases not matched to a gene. CDR3 size: 16 residues. The chain is built from TRBV24-1 and TRBJ2-2, with 10 bases lining up with TRBD2. This clonotype originated in a man aged 50-60 years with acute or convalescent COVID-19. Sequenced material: peripheral blood. CDR3 region: CATSVDSGRIPGELFF. The CDR3 nucleotides read TGTGCCACCAGTGTTGATAGCGGGAGGATCCCCGGGGAGCTGTTTTTT.